Listed here are 5 T cell receptor beta chains from one sample, sequenced in a study of T cells in Graves' hyperthyroidism and ophthalmopathy. TCR beta CDR3 regions were amplified from RNA. First-round RT-PCR with HTBI primers amplified the TCR CDR3 region. MiXCR, run by TCRdb on the multiplex PCR reads, gives a single entry per CDR3 protein. The sample yields a few hundred thousand distinct CDR3 sequences, approximately 15% seen once. The sequenced sample consisted of blood. These TCRs come from a woman between 18 and 29 years old with Graves' hyperthyroidism.

There are many counts of this clonotype. The chain couples TRBV7-8 to TRBJ2-7; D is perhaps TRBD1 (6 bases). The CDR3 runs 15 residues. Trimming removed 2 bases at V and 6 bases at J, with 17 bases between. The germline CDR1 and CDR2 sequences are SGHVS and FQNEAQ. CDR3 region: CASSLKVGQTGEQYF. CDR3 bases: TGTGCCAGCAGCTTAAAGGTTGGACAGACAGGCGAGCAGTACTTC. Filled out from reference TRBV7-8 and TRBJ2-7, the complete variable domain reads GAGVSQSPRYKVAKRGQDVALRCDPISGHVSLFWYQQALGQGPEFLTYFQNEAQLDKSGLPSDRFFAERPEGSVSTLKIQRTQQEDSAVYLCASSLKVGQTGEQYFGPGTRLTVT.

In its sample, this clonotype was seen many times. One end of the junction fails to match germline, which may point to a read error. The V and J genes are TRBV7-7 and TRBJ2-3; possibly TRBD2 for D (5 bases). The CDR3 runs to 13 residues. Germline CDR1 reads SSHAT; CDR2 reads FNYEAQ (reference sequence). CDR3 DNA: TGTGCTAGCAGCCCTAGCCAATCAGATACGCAGTATTTT. This encodes CASSPSQSDTQYF.

This clonotype was detected ten times or more. This rearrangement joins TRBV29-1 to TRBJ2-7; TRBD1 or TRBD2 may be the D gene (6 bases each). The ends were cut back, 6 bases at V and 2 bases at J, with 14 bases in the middle. The CDR3 spans 13 residues. Germline V gives CDR1 SQVTM, CDR2 ANQGSEA. The DNA of the CDR3 is TGCAGCGTGGAGGGGGGAGCACCCTACGAGCAGTACTTC. It codes for CSVEGGAPYEQYF.

This clonotype was observed at least ten times. V is TRBV2 and J is TRBJ2-4; 13 positions agree with TRBD2. Germline V gives CDR1 SNHLY, CDR2 FYNNEI. The CDR3 is 18 residues long. The V and J ends lost 6 bases and 0 bases, in that order; junction bases with no gene match: 8. This CDR3 reads CASRGLAGDLLAKNIQYF. In DNA, the CDR3 is TGTGCCAGCAGAGGACTAGCGGGGGACCTCTTAGCCAAAAACATTCAGTACTTC.

This clonotype was picked up many times. The genes are TRBV20-1 and TRBJ2-2; perhaps TRBD2 as D (5 bases). The V gene lost 0 bases and the J gene lost 5 bases, with 13 bases spanning the gap. The germline gives CDR1 DFQATT, CDR2 SNEGSKA (reference sequence). The CDR3 loop spans 15 amino acids. In nucleotides, the CDR3 is TGCAGTGCTAGAGATCGAGCGGACCGTACCGGGGAGCTGTTTTTT. Residues: CSARDRADRTGELFF.